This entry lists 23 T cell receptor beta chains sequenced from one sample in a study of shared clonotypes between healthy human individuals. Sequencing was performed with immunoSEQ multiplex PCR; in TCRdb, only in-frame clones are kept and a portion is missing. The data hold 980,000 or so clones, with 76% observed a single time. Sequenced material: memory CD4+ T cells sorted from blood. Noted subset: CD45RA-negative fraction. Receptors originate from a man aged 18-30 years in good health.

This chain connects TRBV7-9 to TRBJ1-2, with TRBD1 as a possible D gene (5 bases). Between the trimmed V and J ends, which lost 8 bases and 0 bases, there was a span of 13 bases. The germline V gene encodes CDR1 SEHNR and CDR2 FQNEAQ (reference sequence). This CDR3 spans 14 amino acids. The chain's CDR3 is CASGGRRANYGYTF. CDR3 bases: TGTGCCAGCGGGGGACGAAGAGCTAACTATGGCTACACCTTC.

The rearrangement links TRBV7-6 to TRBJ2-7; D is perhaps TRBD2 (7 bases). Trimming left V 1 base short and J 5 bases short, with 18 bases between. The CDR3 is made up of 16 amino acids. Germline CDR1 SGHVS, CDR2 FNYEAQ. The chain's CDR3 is CASSLGGGRTGHEQYF. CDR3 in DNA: TGTGCCAGCAGCTTAGGGGGGGGCAGGACTGGCCACGAGCAGTACTTC.

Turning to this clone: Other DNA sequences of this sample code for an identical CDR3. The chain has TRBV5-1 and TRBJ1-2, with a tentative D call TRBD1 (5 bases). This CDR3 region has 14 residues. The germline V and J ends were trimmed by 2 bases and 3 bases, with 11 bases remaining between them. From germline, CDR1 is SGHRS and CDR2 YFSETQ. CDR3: CASSLGVLDYGYTF. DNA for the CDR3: TGCGCCAGCAGCTTAGGGGTTTTGGACTATGGCTACACCTTC.

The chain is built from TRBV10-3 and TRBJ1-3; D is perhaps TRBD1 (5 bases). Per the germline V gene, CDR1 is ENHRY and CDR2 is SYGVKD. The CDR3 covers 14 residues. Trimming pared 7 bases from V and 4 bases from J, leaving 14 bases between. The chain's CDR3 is CAITTGPNGNTIYF. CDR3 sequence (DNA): TGTGCCATCACGACGGGGCCCAACGGAAACACCATATATTTT.

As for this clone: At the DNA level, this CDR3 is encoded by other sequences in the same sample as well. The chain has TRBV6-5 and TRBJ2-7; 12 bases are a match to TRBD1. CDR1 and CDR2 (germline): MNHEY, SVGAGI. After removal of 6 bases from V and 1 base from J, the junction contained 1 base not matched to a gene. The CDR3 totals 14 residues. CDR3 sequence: CASRGQGASYEQYF. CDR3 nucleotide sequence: TGTGCCAGCAGGGGACAGGGGGCATCCTACGAGCAGTACTTC.

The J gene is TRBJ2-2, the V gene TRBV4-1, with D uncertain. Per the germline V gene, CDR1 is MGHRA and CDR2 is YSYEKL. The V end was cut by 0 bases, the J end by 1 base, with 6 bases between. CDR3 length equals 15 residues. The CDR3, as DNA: TGCGCCAGCAGCCAAGATAGTTGGAACACCGGGGAGCTGTTTTTT. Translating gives CASSQDSWNTGELFF.

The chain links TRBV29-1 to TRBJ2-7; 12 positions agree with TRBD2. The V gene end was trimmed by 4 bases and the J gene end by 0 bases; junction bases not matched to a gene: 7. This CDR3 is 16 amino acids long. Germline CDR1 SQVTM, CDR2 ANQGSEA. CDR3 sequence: CSVARLAGGPSYEQYF. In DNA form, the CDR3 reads TGCAGCGTTGCCCGGCTAGCGGGAGGGCCCTCCTACGAGCAGTACTTC.

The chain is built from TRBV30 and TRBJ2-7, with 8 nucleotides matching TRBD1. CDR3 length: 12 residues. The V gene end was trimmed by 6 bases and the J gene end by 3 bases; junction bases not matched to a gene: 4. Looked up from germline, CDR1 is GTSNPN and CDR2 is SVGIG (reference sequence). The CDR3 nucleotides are TGTGCCTGCAAGGGACAGGTCTACGAGCAGTACTTC. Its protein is CACKGQVYEQYF.

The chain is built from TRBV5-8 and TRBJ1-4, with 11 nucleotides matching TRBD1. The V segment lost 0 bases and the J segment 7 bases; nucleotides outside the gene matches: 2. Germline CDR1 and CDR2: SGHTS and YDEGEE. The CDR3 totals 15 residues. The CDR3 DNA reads TGTGCCAGCAGCTTGGCCGGGACAGGGGGTGAAAAACTGTTTTTT. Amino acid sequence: CASSLAGTGGEKLFF.

The DNA for the CDR3 is TGTGCCAGCAGCTTAGGGCCGGGACTAGCGGACTACGAGCAGTACTTC. Its translation is CASSLGPGLADYEQYF. The genes are TRBV11-2 and TRBJ2-7; 11 nucleotides agree with TRBD2. The trim removed 1 base at V and 3 bases at J, leaving 5 bases unmatched. CDR1 is SGHAT, CDR2 FQNNGV, per germline. This CDR3 is 16 amino acids long.

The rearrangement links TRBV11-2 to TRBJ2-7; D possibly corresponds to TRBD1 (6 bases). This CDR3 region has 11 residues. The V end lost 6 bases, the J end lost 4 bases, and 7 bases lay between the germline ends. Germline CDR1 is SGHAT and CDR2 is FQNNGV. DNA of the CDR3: TGTGCCAGCAGGGACAGATACGAGCAGTACTTC. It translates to CASRDRYEQYF.

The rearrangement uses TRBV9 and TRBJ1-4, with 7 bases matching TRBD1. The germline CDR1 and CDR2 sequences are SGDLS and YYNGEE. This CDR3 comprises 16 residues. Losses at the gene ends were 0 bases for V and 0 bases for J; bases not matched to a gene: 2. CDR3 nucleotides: TGTGCCAGCAGCGTAGGAGGGGGCACAACTAATGAAAAACTGTTTTTT. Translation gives CASSVGGGTTNEKLFF. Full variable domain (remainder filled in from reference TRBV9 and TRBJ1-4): DSGVTQTPKHLITATGQRVTLRCSPRSGDLSVYWYQQSLDQGLQFLIQYYNGEERAKGNILERFSAQQFPDLHSELNLSSLELGDSALYFCASSVGGGTTNEKLFFGSGTQLSVL.

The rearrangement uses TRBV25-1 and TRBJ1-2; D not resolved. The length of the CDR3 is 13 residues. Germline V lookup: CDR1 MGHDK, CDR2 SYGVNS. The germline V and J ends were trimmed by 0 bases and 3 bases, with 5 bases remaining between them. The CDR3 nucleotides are TGTGCCAGCAGTGAATATACCGACTATGGCTACACCTTC. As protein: CASSEYTDYGYTF.

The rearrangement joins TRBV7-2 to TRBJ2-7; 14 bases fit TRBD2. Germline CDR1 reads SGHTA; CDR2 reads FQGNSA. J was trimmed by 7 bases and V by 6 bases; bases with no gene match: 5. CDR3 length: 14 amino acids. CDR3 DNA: TGTGCCAGCAGACCGGGACTAGCGGGAGTTGAGCAGTACTTC. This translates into CASRPGLAGVEQYF.

The CDR3 loop reads CASSPSSGTGRSNEQFF. The CDR3 DNA reads TGTGCCAGCAGCCCCTCATCTGGGACTGGAAGGAGCAATGAGCAGTTCTTC. The rearrangement joins TRBV9 to TRBJ2-1; tentatively, D is TRBD2 (6 bases). V lost 4 bases, J lost 6 bases, and 23 bases lay in between. The CDR3 totals 17 residues. From germline, CDR1 is SGDLS and CDR2 YYNGEE.

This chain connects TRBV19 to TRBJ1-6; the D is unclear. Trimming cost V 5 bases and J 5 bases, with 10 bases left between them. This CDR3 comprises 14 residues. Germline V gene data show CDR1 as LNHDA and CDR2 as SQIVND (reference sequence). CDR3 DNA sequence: TGTGCCAGTAGTGCACAGCGGAATAATTCACCCCTCCACTTT. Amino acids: CASSAQRNNSPLHF.

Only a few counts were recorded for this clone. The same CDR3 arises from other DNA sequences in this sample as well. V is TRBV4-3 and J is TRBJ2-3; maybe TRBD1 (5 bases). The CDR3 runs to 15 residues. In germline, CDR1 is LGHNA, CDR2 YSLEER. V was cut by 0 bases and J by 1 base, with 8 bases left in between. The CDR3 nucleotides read TGCGCCAGCAGCCAAGAGGGGCGAGGCACAGATACGCAGTATTTT. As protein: CASSQEGRGTDTQYF.

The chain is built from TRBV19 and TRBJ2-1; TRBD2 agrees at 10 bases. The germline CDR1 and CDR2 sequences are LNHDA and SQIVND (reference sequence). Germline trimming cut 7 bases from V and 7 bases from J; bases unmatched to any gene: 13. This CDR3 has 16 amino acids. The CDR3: CASMVVGAGGRNEQFF. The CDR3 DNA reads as TGTGCCAGTATGGTTGTCGGAGCGGGGGGGCGTAATGAGCAGTTCTTC.

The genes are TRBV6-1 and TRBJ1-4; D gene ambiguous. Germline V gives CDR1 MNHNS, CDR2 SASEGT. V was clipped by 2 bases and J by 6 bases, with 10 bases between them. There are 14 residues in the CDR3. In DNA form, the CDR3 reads TGTGCCAGCAGTGAAATTTTATTAGATGAAAAACTGTTTTTT. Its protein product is CASSEILLDEKLFF.

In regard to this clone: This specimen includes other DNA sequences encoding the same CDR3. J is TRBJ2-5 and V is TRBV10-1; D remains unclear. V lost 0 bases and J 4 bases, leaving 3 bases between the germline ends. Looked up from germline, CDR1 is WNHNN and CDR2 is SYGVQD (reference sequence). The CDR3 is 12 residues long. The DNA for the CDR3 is TGCGCCAGCAGTGAGTCGGGAGAGACCCAGTACTTC. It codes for CASSESGETQYF.

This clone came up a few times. The chain's CDR3 is CASSKGQDSVETQYF. The CDR3 DNA sequence: TGCGCCAGCAGTAAGGGACAGGACTCAGTGGAGACCCAGTACTTC. This chain connects TRBV10-1 to TRBJ2-5; 8 bases map to TRBD1. The V and J ends lost 5 bases and 5 bases, in that order; junction bases with no gene match: 10. CDR1 and CDR2 (germline): WNHNN, SYGVQD (reference sequence). The CDR3 is 15 residues long.

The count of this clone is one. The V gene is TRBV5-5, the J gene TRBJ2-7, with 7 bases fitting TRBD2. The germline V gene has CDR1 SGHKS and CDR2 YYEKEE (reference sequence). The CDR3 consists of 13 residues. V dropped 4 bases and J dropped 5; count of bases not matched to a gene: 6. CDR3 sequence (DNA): TGTGCCAGCAGCACCCGGGGGGTGAACGAGCAGTACTTC. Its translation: CASSTRGVNEQYF.

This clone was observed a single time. The chain's CDR3 is CASTPRYGPNEQFF. The CDR3 bases are TGTGCCAGCACCCCCCGGTACGGACCCAATGAGCAGTTCTTC. The J gene is TRBJ2-1, the V gene TRBV7-9, with D unclear. In germline, CDR1 is SEHNR, CDR2 FQNEAQ (reference sequence). The CDR3 is 14 residues long. Trimming left V 7 bases short and J 6 bases short, with 16 bases between.